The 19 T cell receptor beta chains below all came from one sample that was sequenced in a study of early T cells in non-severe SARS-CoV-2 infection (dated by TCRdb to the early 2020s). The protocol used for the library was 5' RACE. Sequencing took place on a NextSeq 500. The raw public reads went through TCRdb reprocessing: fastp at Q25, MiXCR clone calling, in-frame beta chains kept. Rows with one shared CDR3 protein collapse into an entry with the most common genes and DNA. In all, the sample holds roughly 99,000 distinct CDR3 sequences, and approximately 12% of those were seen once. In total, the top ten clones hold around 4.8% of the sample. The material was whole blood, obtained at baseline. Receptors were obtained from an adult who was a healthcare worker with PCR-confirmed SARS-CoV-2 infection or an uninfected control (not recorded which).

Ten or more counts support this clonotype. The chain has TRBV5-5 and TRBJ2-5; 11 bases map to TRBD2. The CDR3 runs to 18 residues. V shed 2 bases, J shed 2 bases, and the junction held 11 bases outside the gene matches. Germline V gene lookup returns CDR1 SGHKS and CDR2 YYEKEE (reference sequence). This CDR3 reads CASSFGPLAGGLQETQYF. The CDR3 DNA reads TGTGCCAGCAGCTTTGGCCCGCTAGCGGGAGGACTTCAAGAGACCCAGTACTTC.

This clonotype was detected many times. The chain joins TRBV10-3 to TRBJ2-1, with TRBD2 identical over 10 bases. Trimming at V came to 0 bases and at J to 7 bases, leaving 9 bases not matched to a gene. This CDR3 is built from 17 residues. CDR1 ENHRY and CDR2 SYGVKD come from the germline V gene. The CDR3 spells CAISESLASGSKNEQFF. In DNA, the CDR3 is TGTGCCATCAGTGAGTCCTTGGCTAGCGGGAGTAAGAATGAGCAGTTCTTC.

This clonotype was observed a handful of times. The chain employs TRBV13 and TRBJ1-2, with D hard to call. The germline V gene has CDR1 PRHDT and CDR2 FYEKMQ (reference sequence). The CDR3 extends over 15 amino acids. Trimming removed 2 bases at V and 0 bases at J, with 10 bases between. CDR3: CASSLLAESNYGYTF. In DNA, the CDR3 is TGTGCCAGCAGCTTATTGGCGGAATCTAACTATGGCTACACCTTC.

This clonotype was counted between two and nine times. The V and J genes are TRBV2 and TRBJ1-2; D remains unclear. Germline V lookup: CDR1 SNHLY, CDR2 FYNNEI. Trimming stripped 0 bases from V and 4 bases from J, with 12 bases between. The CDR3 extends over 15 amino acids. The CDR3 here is CASSEAGRIPYGYTF. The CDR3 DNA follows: TGTGCCAGCAGTGAAGCTGGTCGGATCCCCTATGGCTACACCTTC.

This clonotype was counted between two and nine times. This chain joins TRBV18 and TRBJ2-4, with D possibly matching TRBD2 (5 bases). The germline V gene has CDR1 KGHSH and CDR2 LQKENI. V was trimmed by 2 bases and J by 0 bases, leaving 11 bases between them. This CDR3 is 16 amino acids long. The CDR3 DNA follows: TGTGCCAGCTCACCAAGGACTTCGCTAGCCAAAAACATTCAGTACTTC. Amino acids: CASSPRTSLAKNIQYF. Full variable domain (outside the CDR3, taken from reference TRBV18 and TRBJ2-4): NAGVMQNPRHLVRRRGQEARLRCSPMKGHSHVYWYRQLPEEGLKFMVYLQKENIIDESGMPKERFSAEFPKEGPSILRIQQVVRGDSAAYFCASSPRTSLAKNIQYFGAGTRLSVL.

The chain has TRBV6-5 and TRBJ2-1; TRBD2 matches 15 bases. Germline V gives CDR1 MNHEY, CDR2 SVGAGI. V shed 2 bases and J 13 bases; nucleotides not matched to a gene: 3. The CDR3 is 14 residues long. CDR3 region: CASSYGTSGGIQFF. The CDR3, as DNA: TGTGCCAGCAGTTACGGGACTAGCGGGGGGATACAGTTCTTC.

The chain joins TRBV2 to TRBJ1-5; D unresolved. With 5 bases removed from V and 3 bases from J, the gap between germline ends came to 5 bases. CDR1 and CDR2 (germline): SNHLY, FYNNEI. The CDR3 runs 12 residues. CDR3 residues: CASSQVNQPQHF. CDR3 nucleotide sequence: TGTGCCAGCAGTCAAGTCAATCAGCCCCAGCATTTT.

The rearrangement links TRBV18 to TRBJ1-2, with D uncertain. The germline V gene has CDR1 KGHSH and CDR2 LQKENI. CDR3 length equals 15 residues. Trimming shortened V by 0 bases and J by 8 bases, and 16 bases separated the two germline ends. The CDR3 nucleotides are TGTGCCAGCTCACCACCGCCAACGGACTCCCGGGGCTACACCTTC. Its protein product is CASSPPPTDSRGYTF.

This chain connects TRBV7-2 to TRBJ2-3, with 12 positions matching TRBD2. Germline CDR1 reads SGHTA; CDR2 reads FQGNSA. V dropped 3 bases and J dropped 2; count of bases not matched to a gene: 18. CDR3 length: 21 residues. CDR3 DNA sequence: TGTGCCAGCAGCTTGGAGCCGACTAGCGGGAGATGGAGTAAGGACACAGATACGCAGTATTTT. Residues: CASSLEPTSGRWSKDTDTQYF.

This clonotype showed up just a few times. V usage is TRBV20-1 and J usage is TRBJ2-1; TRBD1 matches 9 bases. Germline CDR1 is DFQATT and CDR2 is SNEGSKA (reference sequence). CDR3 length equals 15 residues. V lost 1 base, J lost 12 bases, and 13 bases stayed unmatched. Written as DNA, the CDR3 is TGCAGTGCTAGAGCGTGGGACAGGGCTGAGGAGGGGCAGTTCTTC. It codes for CSARAWDRAEEGQFF.

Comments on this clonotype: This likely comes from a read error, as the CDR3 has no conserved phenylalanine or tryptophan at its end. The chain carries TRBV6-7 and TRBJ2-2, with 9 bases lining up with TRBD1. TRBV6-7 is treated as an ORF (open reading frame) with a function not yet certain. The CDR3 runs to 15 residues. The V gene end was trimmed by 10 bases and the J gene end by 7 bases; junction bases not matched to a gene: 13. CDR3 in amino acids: CAMRPGQGSIGELFL. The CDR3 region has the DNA TGTGCCATGCGTCCGGGACAGGGAAGTATCGGGGAGCTGTTTCTT.

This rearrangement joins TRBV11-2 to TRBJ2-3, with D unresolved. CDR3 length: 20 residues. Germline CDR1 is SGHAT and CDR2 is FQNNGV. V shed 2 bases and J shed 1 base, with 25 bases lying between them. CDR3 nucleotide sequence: TGTGCCAGCAGCTTATTTATGGTCCCCGTTCGCCTAACCGGCACAGATACGCAGTATTTT. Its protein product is CASSLFMVPVRLTGTDTQYF.

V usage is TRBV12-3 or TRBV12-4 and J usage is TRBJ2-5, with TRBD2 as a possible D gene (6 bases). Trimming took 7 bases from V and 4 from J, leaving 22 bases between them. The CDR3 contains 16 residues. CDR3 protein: CASTPGRRAKGETQYF. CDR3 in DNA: TGTGCCAGCACTCCGGGCCGGAGGGCCAAGGGAGAGACCCAGTACTTC.

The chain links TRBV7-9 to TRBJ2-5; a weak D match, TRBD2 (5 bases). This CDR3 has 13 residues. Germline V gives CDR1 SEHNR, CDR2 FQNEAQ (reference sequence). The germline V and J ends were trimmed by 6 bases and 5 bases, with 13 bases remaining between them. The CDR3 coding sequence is TGTGCCAGCAGGCCCGGGGAGTCGGAGACCCAGTACTTC. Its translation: CASRPGESETQYF.

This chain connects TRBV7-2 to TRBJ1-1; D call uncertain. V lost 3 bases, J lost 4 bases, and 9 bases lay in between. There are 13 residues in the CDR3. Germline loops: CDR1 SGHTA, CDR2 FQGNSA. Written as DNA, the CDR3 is TGTGCCAGCAGCTTCCAGGTACCCACTGAAGCTTTCTTT. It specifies CASSFQVPTEAFF.

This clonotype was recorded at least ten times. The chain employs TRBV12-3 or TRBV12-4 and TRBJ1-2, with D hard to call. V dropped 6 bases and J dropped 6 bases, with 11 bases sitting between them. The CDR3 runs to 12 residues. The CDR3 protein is CASSRGFNGYTF. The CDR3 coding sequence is TGTGCCAGCAGCCGGGGATTTAATGGCTACACCTTC.

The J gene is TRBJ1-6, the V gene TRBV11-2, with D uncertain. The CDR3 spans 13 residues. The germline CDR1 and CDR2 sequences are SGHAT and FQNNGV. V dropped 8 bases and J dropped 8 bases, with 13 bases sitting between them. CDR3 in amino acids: CASGAAFYSPLHF. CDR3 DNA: TGTGCCAGCGGTGCAGCCTTCTATTCACCCCTCCACTTT. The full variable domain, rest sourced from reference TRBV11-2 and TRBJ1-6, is EAGVAQSPRYKIIEKRQSVAFWCNPISGHATLYWYQQILGQGPKLLIQFQNNGVVDDSQLPKDRFSAERLKGVDSTLKIQPAKLEDSAVYLCASGAAFYSPLHFGNGTRLTVT.

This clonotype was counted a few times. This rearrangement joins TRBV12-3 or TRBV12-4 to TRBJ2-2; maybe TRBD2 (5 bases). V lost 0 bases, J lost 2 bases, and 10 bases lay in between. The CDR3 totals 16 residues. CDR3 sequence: CASSLARGLNTGELFF. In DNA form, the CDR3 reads TGTGCCAGCAGTTTAGCGCGAGGACTTAACACCGGGGAGCTGTTTTTT.

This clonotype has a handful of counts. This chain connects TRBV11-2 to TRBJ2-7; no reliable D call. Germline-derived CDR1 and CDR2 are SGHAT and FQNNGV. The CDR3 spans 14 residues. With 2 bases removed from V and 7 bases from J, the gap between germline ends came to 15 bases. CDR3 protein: CASSLRVMSLEQYF. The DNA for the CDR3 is TGTGCCAGCAGCTTACGGGTTATGAGTCTGGAGCAGTACTTC.